The 31 T cell receptor beta chains below come from one sample, sequenced in a study of blood T cell repertoires in COVID-19. Repertoires were generated with immunoSEQ multiplex PCR, while TCRdb's copy carries only in-frame clones and drops some. The sample yields about 220,000 clones, 80% seen once. Sequencing input: peripheral blood. The receptors originated from a woman in her 70s with acute or convalescent COVID-19.

The rearrangement joins TRBV5-1 to TRBJ1-1; 8 nucleotides agree with TRBD1. The trim removed 2 bases at V and 6 bases at J, leaving 6 bases unmatched. This CDR3 spans 14 amino acids. Germline loops: CDR1 SGHRS, CDR2 YFSETQ. The CDR3 bases are TGCGCCAGCAGCTTTGGACAGGGAGGGGCTGAAGCTTTCTTT. Protein sequence: CASSFGQGGAEAFF.

V gene TRBV7-2 combines with J gene TRBJ1-1, with 10 bases fitting TRBD1. The J segment lost 5 bases and the V segment lost 4 bases, leaving 7 bases of the junction unmatched. The CDR3 has 15 amino acids. The germline CDR1 and CDR2 sequences are SGHTA and FQGNSA. The CDR3 DNA reads as TGTGCCAGCAGCTCACGACAGGGGGCGTGGACTGAAGCTTTCTTT. Its translation is CASSSRQGAWTEAFF.

The chain recombines TRBV15 with TRBJ2-7, with 12 positions matching TRBD1. There are 17 residues in the CDR3. V lost 8 bases and J lost 4; bases outside the gene matches: 15. Germline lookup yields CDR1 LNHNV and CDR2 YYDKDF (reference sequence). The CDR3 here is CATRRNPGQGASYEQYF. CDR3 nucleotide sequence: TGTGCCACCCGTCGGAACCCGGGACAGGGGGCATCTTACGAGCAGTACTTC.

Points on this clone: The sample has other DNA sequences that encode this CDR3 too. V and J are TRBV6-5 and TRBJ2-5, with TRBD1 as a possible D gene (5 bases). The CDR3 has 14 residues. Deletions cut 4 bases from V and 2 bases from J, with 11 bases between. Germline values: CDR1 MNHEY, CDR2 SVGAGI. CDR3 loop: CASSSQGQQETQYF. CDR3 in DNA: TGTGCCAGCAGTTCCCAGGGTCAACAAGAGACCCAGTACTTC.

The V gene is TRBV29-1, the J gene TRBJ1-5; 9 bases map to TRBD1. The V and J ends lost 7 bases and 4 bases, in that order; junction bases with no gene match: 2. The CDR3 is 12 residues long. Germline V lookup: CDR1 SQVTM, CDR2 ANQGSEA. The CDR3 sequence is CSAGQGNQPQHF. The CDR3 nucleotides read TGCAGCGCTGGACAGGGGAATCAGCCCCAGCATTTT.

The chain has TRBV12-3 or TRBV12-4 and TRBJ2-5, with 10 bases fitting TRBD2. The CDR3 length is 13 residues. With 9 bases clipped from V and 5 bases from J, the junction kept 6 bases outside the gene matches. The CDR3, as DNA: TGTGCCAGTTCGGGACTAGCGAAGGAGACCCAGTACTTC. Its protein is CASSGLAKETQYF.

This chain links TRBV7-2 with TRBJ1-6, with D maybe TRBD1 (6 bases). Germline lookup yields CDR1 SGHTA and CDR2 FQGNSA. V lost 4 bases, J lost 11 bases, and 9 bases lay in between. This CDR3 has 12 amino acids. The CDR3 bases are TGTGCCAGCAGCTCGACAGGCCCACCCCTCCACTTT. This codes for CASSSTGPPLHF.

The chain employs TRBV4-1 and TRBJ2-7, with D possibly matching TRBD1 (6 bases). Trimming stripped 2 bases from V and 4 bases from J, with 15 bases between. CDR1 is MGHRA, CDR2 YSYEKL, per germline. This CDR3 has 15 residues. The CDR3 sequence is CASSQTGSVLYEQYF. DNA of the CDR3: TGCGCCAGCAGCCAAACAGGGAGCGTCCTATACGAGCAGTACTTC.

The gene calls are TRBV18 and TRBJ1-5; tentative D call: TRBD1 (5 bases). V gave up 4 bases and J gave up 4 bases, with 8 bases separating them. The germline CDR1 and CDR2 sequences are KGHSH and LQKENI. The CDR3 sequence is 13 residues long. This chain's CDR3 is CASSRGRNQPQHF. As DNA, the CDR3 is TGTGCCAGCTCACGGGGCCGGAATCAGCCCCAGCATTTT.

This chain uses TRBV27 with TRBJ2-3, with D perhaps matching TRBD1 (5 bases). V was trimmed by 2 bases and J by 5 bases, leaving 8 bases between them. The CDR3 has 13 residues. Germline-derived CDR1 and CDR2 are MNHEY and SMNVEV (reference sequence). The CDR3 nucleotides are TGTGCCAGCAGTTTACAGGGTGAAGATACGCAGTATTTT. It yields the protein CASSLQGEDTQYF.

The chain employs TRBV29-1 and TRBJ1-1, with 7 positions matching TRBD1. Germline V lookup: CDR1 SQVTM, CDR2 ANQGSEA. J lost 2 bases, V lost 0 bases, and 6 bases had no gene match. The CDR3 runs 15 residues. CDR3 residues: CSVEDSRGVNTEAFF. Written as DNA, the CDR3 is TGCAGCGTTGAAGATTCCAGGGGGGTTAACACTGAAGCTTTCTTT.

The CDR3: CASSAGTGNHEQFF. CDR3 DNA sequence: TGCGCCAGCAGTGCAGGGACAGGGAATCATGAGCAGTTCTTC. The chain has TRBV10-1 and TRBJ2-1, with 9 bases identical to TRBD1. Looked up from germline, CDR1 is WNHNN and CDR2 is SYGVQD (reference sequence). This CDR3 is built from 14 residues. J gave up 8 bases and V 4 bases, and 6 bases lay outside the gene matches.

This chain connects TRBV5-5 to TRBJ1-6; 8 bases align to TRBD1. V lost 3 bases, J lost 0 bases, and 5 bases stayed unmatched. The V gene's germline CDR1 is SGHKS and CDR2 YYEKEE (reference sequence). The CDR3 totals 17 residues. CDR3 region: CASSSDRDSSYNSPLHF. CDR3 coding DNA: TGTGCCAGCAGCTCGGACAGGGATAGCTCCTATAATTCACCCCTCCACTTT.

This clone was picked up a small number of times. The chain employs TRBV13 and TRBJ2-7; the match to TRBD1 covers 10 bases. There are 15 residues in the CDR3. With 6 bases clipped from V and 0 bases from J, the junction kept 5 bases outside the gene matches. From germline, CDR1 is PRHDT and CDR2 FYEKMQ (reference sequence). The CDR3 is CASSPGTGASYEQYF. In nucleotides, the CDR3 is TGTGCCAGCAGTCCCGGGACAGGGGCCTCCTACGAGCAGTACTTC. The whole variable domain, remainder taken from reference TRBV13 and TRBJ2-7, is AAGVIQSPRHLIKEKRETATLKCYPIPRHDTVYWYQQGPGQDPQFLISFYEKMQSDKGSIPDRFSAQQFSDYHSELNMSSLELGDSALYFCASSPGTGASYEQYFGPGTRLTVT.

This chain connects TRBV5-6 to TRBJ1-6; 9 nucleotides match TRBD1. The germline V gene has CDR1 SGHDT and CDR2 YYEEEE. Unmatched junction bases numbered 4, after V lost 0 bases and J lost 6 bases. This CDR3 region has 16 residues. The CDR3 loop reads CASSLDRGPTNSPLHF. The CDR3 region has the DNA TGTGCCAGCAGCTTGGACAGGGGGCCCACTAATTCACCCCTCCACTTT. Full variable domain (rest looked up from reference TRBV5-6 and TRBJ1-6): DAGVTQSPTHLIKTRGQQVTLRCSPKSGHDTVSWYQQALGQGPQFIFQYYEEEERQRGNFPDRFSGHQFPNYSSELNVNALLLGDSALYLCASSLDRGPTNSPLHFGNGTRLTVT.

The rearrangement links TRBV19 to TRBJ1-5; weak D call: TRBD1 (5 bases). Trimming removed 6 bases from V and 2 bases from J, with 14 bases in between. The germline V gene encodes CDR1 LNHDA and CDR2 SQIVND (reference sequence). This CDR3 comprises 15 residues. The CDR3 loop is CASRPTVVGNQPQHF. DNA for the CDR3: TGTGCCAGTAGACCGACAGTCGTAGGCAATCAGCCCCAGCATTTT.

The rearrangement links TRBV3-1 (or the pseudogene TRBV3-2) to TRBJ1-3; D call uncertain. The V and J ends lost 2 bases and 4 bases respectively, with 9 bases between them. The CDR3 runs 14 residues. Germline assignment: CDR1 LGHDT and CDR2 YNNKEL (reference sequence). Here the CDR3 reads CASSQPWAGNTIYF. The DNA of the CDR3 is TGTGCCAGCAGCCAACCGTGGGCGGGAAACACCATATATTTT.

The V gene is TRBV18, the J gene TRBJ2-1; no definite D call. V lost 0 bases, J lost 1 base, and 10 bases lay in between. CDR1 is KGHSH, CDR2 LQKENI, per germline. CDR3 length: 16 residues. The CDR3 nucleotides are TGTGCCAGCTCACCACCTAGAGAACTTTCCTACAATGAGCAGTTCTTC. This gives the protein CASSPPRELSYNEQFF. Using reference TRBV18 and TRBJ2-1 for the parts outside the CDR3, the full variable domain is NAGVMQNPRHLVRRRGQEARLRCSPMKGHSHVYWYRQLPEEGLKFMVYLQKENIIDESGMPKERFSAEFPKEGPSILRIQQVVRGDSAAYFCASSPPRELSYNEQFFGPGTRLTVL.

This chain joins TRBV6-2 or TRBV6-3 and TRBJ2-7; 9 nucleotides match TRBD1. The ends lost 2 bases at V and 3 bases at J; junction bases unmatched: 8. The CDR3 spans 16 residues. Germline lookup yields CDR1 MNHEY and CDR2 SVGEGT. The CDR3 spells CASSYGVGTGRYEQYF. As DNA, the CDR3 is TGTGCCAGCAGTTACGGGGTCGGGACAGGGCGCTACGAGCAGTACTTC.

This clone was detected ten times or more. The V and J genes are TRBV4-1 and TRBJ1-6; D is perhaps TRBD1 (6 bases). Germline V gives CDR1 MGHRA, CDR2 YSYEKL. The length of the CDR3 is 14 residues. Trimming stripped 6 bases from V and 5 bases from J, with 11 bases between. The CDR3 nucleotides are TGCGCCAGCAGACAGGGAAAAAATAATTCACCCCTCCACTTT. The encoded protein is CASRQGKNNSPLHF.

Only one count was recorded for this clone. V gene TRBV7-2 combines with J gene TRBJ2-3; 12 bases are a match to TRBD2. The trim removed 5 bases at V and 8 bases at J, leaving 14 bases unmatched. CDR3 length: 17 residues. Germline V gene data show CDR1 as SGHTA and CDR2 as FQGNSA. CDR3 amino acids: CASSTFSGLAGRSTQYF. CDR3 sequence (DNA): TGTGCCAGCAGCACCTTCTCAGGACTAGCGGGGAGGAGTACGCAGTATTTT.

J is TRBJ2-7 and V is TRBV6-2 or TRBV6-3; 9 nucleotides agree with TRBD2. The CDR3 spans 17 residues. Trimming cost V 0 bases and J 0 bases; bases outside gene matches: 6. Germline loops: CDR1 MNHEY, CDR2 SVGEGT. In DNA, the CDR3 is TGTGCCAGCAGTTACTCATTAGCGGGGGACGACTCCTACGAGCAGTACGTC. Translation gives CASSYSLAGDDSYEQYV.

The chain recombines TRBV6-5 with TRBJ2-1, with D possibly matching TRBD2 (5 bases). The CDR3 loop spans 15 amino acids. CDR1 MNHEY and CDR2 SVGAGI come from the germline V gene. The ends were cut back, 0 bases at V and 10 bases at J, with 16 bases in the middle. CDR3 in amino acids: CASSYSIFDPGEQFF. The DNA of the CDR3 is TGTGCCAGCAGTTACTCGATTTTTGATCCGGGAGAGCAGTTCTTC.

The chain couples TRBV9 to TRBJ2-1, with TRBD1 as a possible D gene (9 bases). This CDR3 has 15 amino acids. Germline values: CDR1 SGDLS, CDR2 YYNGEE. V was cut by 6 bases and J by 8 bases, with 21 bases left in between. This chain's CDR3 is CASTRGGTGSYEQFF. The CDR3 nucleotides read TGTGCCAGCACCCGGGGGGGGACAGGGTCTTATGAGCAGTTCTTC.

The genes are TRBV2 and TRBJ2-7; D gene uncertain. The CDR3 is made up of 13 amino acids. Trimming took 6 bases from V and 9 from J, leaving 18 bases between them. Germline CDR1 and CDR2: SNHLY and FYNNEI. The CDR3 region has the DNA TGTGCCAGCAGGGAACTCCTAGAAGAGCCGCAGTACGTC. This codes for CASRELLEEPQYV.

CDR3 region: CASSLTLAGGQETQYF. The CDR3 DNA is TGTGCCAGCAGCTTAACACTAGCGGGGGGACAAGAGACCCAGTACTTC. The chain carries TRBV11-2 and TRBJ2-5; the match to TRBD2 covers 12 bases. Per germline, CDR1 SGHAT and CDR2 FQNNGV. The CDR3 extends over 16 amino acids. V was clipped by 2 bases and J by 2 bases; unmatched bases: 3. The full variable domain, its missing parts supplied by reference TRBV11-2 and TRBJ2-5, is EAGVAQSPRYKIIEKRQSVAFWCNPISGHATLYWYQQILGQGPKLLIQFQNNGVVDDSQLPKDRFSAERLKGVDSTLKIQPAKLEDSAVYLCASSLTLAGGQETQYFGPGTRLLVL.

This chain joins TRBV7-2 and TRBJ2-3; no reliable D call. The ends were cut back, 1 base at V and 8 bases at J, with 16 bases in the middle. There are 15 residues in the CDR3. From germline, CDR1 is SGHTA and CDR2 FQGNSA. In DNA form, the CDR3 reads TGTGCCAGCAGCTTAGGGAAGTTGGCTACGGGTACGCAGTATTTT. This translates into CASSLGKLATGTQYF.

J is TRBJ1-1 and V is TRBV6-5; D gene uncertain. Germline V gene lookup returns CDR1 MNHEY and CDR2 SVGAGI. V gave up 6 bases and J gave up 2 bases, with 10 bases separating them. The CDR3 sequence is 13 residues long. This CDR3 reads CASRNQVNTEAFF. The CDR3, as DNA: TGTGCCAGCAGAAACCAGGTCAACACTGAAGCTTTCTTT.

V is TRBV2 and J is TRBJ2-7; maybe TRBD1 (5 bases). V was clipped by 3 bases and J by 6 bases, with 18 bases between them. CDR1 is SNHLY, CDR2 FYNNEI, per germline. This CDR3 is built from 15 residues. CDR3 amino acids: CASSDNGQGIGEQYV. CDR3 DNA: TGTGCCAGCAGTGATAATGGGCAGGGAATTGGCGAGCAGTACGTC.

V is TRBV4-1 and J is TRBJ2-1; 14 bases line up with TRBD2. Per the germline V gene, CDR1 is MGHRA and CDR2 is YSYEKL. The CDR3 is 17 amino acids. V lost 1 base to trimming and J lost 5 bases; unmatched junction nucleotides: 4. CDR3 protein: CASSQVMGLAGDNEQFF. CDR3 DNA: TGCGCCAGCAGCCAAGTAATGGGACTAGCGGGGGACAATGAGCAGTTCTTC.

The genes are TRBV6-5 and TRBJ1-5, with D tentatively TRBD1 (6 bases). The CDR3 totals 16 residues. V dropped 4 bases and J dropped 4 bases, with 17 bases sitting between them. Germline loops: CDR1 MNHEY, CDR2 SVGAGI. CDR3 residues: CASSSILTGLNQPQHF. In DNA, the CDR3 is TGTGCCAGCAGTTCAATTTTGACAGGTTTAAATCAGCCCCAGCATTTT.